What follows describes a single T cell receptor (beta chain). The CDR3 consists of 16 residues. From germline, CDR1 is MDHEN and CDR2 SYDVKM. After removal of 6 bases from V and 7 bases from J, the junction contained 15 bases not matched to a gene. The data are from a study of PD-L1 blockade in urothelial cancer. Study-wide background: Males with bladder-origin urothelial cancer constituted about 90% of the 29 patients.

Time point indicated: pretreatment peripheral blood. Urothelial carcinoma in patients was locally advanced or metastatic. Samples were collected from each patient before treatment and during treatment. Each patient gave between 1 and 8 of them in total. Produced via immunoSEQ multiplex PCR; TCRdb's table is partial and in-frame only. The sample has over 75,000 clones; around 90% are singletons. The chain employs TRBV28 and TRBJ1-2; 9 bases align to TRBD1. Specimen: PBMCs, collected around atezolizumab (anti-PD-L1) treatment. This sequence originates from a woman older than 75 with urothelial cancer. CDR3 DNA sequence: TGTGCCAGCAGACCTACTTCCGGGACAGGGTCGGCTGGCTACACCTTC. As protein: CASRPTSGTGSAGYTF.